This T cell receptor beta chain was observed in a study of T cell repertoires in cytomegalovirus infection. V gave up 0 bases and J gave up 7 bases; unmatched junction bases: 10. This CDR3 contains 18 residues. Per germline, CDR1 SGHVS and CDR2 FNYEAQ. This clonotype was seen ten or more times. Its antigen is as yet unknown. TCRdb passed the reads through MiXCR, listing each CDR3 protein once. The repertoire holds about 680,000 distinct CDR3 sequences, with 24% as singletons. Findings and limits, study-wide: Cumulative public TCR beta family frequency identified carriers of CMV plus the relevant HLA.

V gene TRBV7-6 combines with J gene TRBJ2-2; TRBD2 matches 11 bases. The TCR originated in a human donor in good health (CMV status not recorded). Some clones in this sample may be carry-over from other donors' samples. The specimen sequenced was CD8+ T cells from PBMCs. CDR3 region: CASSLATSGGRNDGELFF. The CDR3 DNA is TGTGCCAGCAGCTTAGCAACTAGCGGGGGAAGGAATGACGGGGAGCTGTTTTTT.